This TCR beta chain was captured by sequencing in a study of blood T cell repertoires in COVID-19. About the study: T cells, B-cell-depleted T cells, or PBMCs supplied cDNA or gDNA.

In the source study's methods: Reference gene primer amplification in the assay estimated nucleated cell counts. Some clones are missing from TCRdb's copy, which holds only in-frame ones; the method was immunoSEQ multiplex PCR. That table gives V, J and clone size, and the DNA gave D and trimming. The table has about 45,000 clones, roughly nine tenths seen once. J lost 6 bases, V lost 7 bases, and 6 bases had no gene match. CDR1 is SQVTM and CDR2 is ANQGSEA in the germline V gene. CDR3 size: 13 residues. The sample was peripheral blood. This chain connects TRBV29-1 to TRBJ2-3; 11 bases fit TRBD2. The receptor comes from a human donor in a cohort sampled during active COVID-19. CDR3 bases: TGCAGCGCCCGTAGCGGGGGGGCCGATACGCAGTATTTT. This codes for CSARSGGADTQYF.